One and the same sample provided the 7 T cell receptor beta chains below, sequenced in a study of OX40 agonist ivuxolimab in advanced cancers. TCRdb's copy holds only in-frame clones and misses some; the assay was immunoSEQ multiplex PCR. The table has 55,000 to 70,000 clones, roughly nine tenths seen once. Sequenced here: CD4+ or CD8+ T cells sorted from blood, sampled in a trial of the OX40 agonist ivuxolimab. These receptors all stem from an adult with an advanced solid tumor such as melanoma, head and neck, liver or kidney cancer.

This clone was seen only a few times. V and J are TRBV30 and TRBJ1-6, with TRBD1 matching 11 bases. The CDR3 extends over 13 amino acids. From germline, CDR1 is GTSNPN and CDR2 SVGIG (reference sequence). The trim removed 4 bases at V and 9 bases at J, leaving 2 bases unmatched. Written as DNA, the CDR3 is TGTGCCTGGACAGGACAGGGGGCTTCACCCCTCCACTTT. Translating gives CAWTGQGASPLHF.

The V gene is TRBV5-4, the J gene TRBJ2-5, with no clear D. The germline V gene encodes CDR1 SGHNT and CDR2 YYREEE (reference sequence). Between the trimmed V and J ends, which lost 2 bases and 2 bases, there was a span of 7 bases. There are 13 residues in the CDR3. DNA of the CDR3: TGTGCCAGCAGCTTATGGAATCAAGAGACCCAGTACTTC. Protein: CASSLWNQETQYF.

The rearrangement uses TRBV7-2 and TRBJ2-5; 7 bases fit TRBD2. The CDR3 loop spans 16 amino acids. V was clipped by 1 base and J by 2 bases; unmatched bases: 7. Looked up from germline, CDR1 is SGHTA and CDR2 is FQGNSA. CDR3 DNA: TGTGCCAGCAGCTTAGGGCGGGGGACCTTTCAAGAGACCCAGTACTTC. This gives the protein CASSLGRGTFQETQYF. The full variable domain, rest sourced from reference TRBV7-2 and TRBJ2-5, is GAGVSQSPSNKVTEKGKDVELRCDPISGHTALYWYRQSLGQGLEFLIYFQGNSAPDKSGLPSDRFSAERTGGSVSTLTIQRTQQEDSAVYLCASSLGRGTFQETQYFGPGTRLLVL.

This clone was recorded only once. The chain combines TRBV10-1 with TRBJ1-3, with no clear D. V was cut by 6 bases and J by 9 bases, with 15 bases left in between. CDR1 and CDR2 (germline): WNHNN, SYGVQD (reference sequence). The CDR3 runs to 13 residues. CDR3 in DNA: TGCGCCAGCAGGGCGGACGGAGGGAGCACCATATATTTT. As protein: CASRADGGSTIYF.

The chain is built from TRBV30 and TRBJ1-5, with a tentative D call TRBD1 (5 bases). The CDR3 has 15 residues. Trimming took off 3 bases at V and 0 bases at J, with 12 bases between the two ends. Germline CDR1 is GTSNPN and CDR2 is SVGIG (reference sequence). The CDR3 region has the DNA TGTGCCTGGAGCTTTGGGGGTAATAGCAATCAGCCCCAGCATTTT. This translates into CAWSFGGNSNQPQHF.

Details on this clone: This specimen includes other DNA sequences encoding the same CDR3. This chain uses TRBV7-9 with TRBJ2-5; no definite D call. The V end lost 1 base, the J end lost 4 bases, and 4 bases lay between the germline ends. The length of the CDR3 is 12 residues. Per the germline V gene, CDR1 is SEHNR and CDR2 is FQNEAQ (reference sequence). The chain's CDR3 is CASSLVGETQYF. In DNA, the CDR3 is TGTGCCAGCAGCTTAGTGGGAGAGACCCAGTACTTC.

In this sample, this clone turned up once. This sequence joins TRBV5-1 and TRBJ2-7, with 10 bases aligning to TRBD1. The CDR3 extends over 14 amino acids. V gave up 4 bases and J gave up 2 bases; unmatched junction bases: 3. Per germline, CDR1 SGHRS and CDR2 YFSETQ. The CDR3 DNA is TGCGCCAGCAGCGGGGGACAGGGGACCTACGAGCAGTACTTC. This encodes CASSGGQGTYEQYF.